This T cell receptor (beta chain) was profiled in a study of blood T cell repertoires in COVID-19. About the study: Nucleic acid was either cDNA or gDNA, and it came from T cells, B-cell-depleted T cells, or PBMCs.

Recruitment covered about 25 US areas and drew participants whose ages spanned about 18 to 90 years. Participants were placed into cohorts based on the clinical history they reported. Cohort 3 donors counted as recovered after two negative PCRs, clearance, or resolved symptoms. There are 14 residues in the CDR3. CDR1 and CDR2 from the germline V gene are MNHEY and SMNVEV (reference sequence). V was clipped by 8 bases and J by 4 bases, with 15 bases between them. The protocol was immunoSEQ multiplex PCR, while the TCRdb copy is restricted to in-frame clones and leaves out a portion. This sample has about 270,000 clones; around 92% occur once, and the top ten carry more than 1.5%.

The receptor was isolated from a woman between 55 and 75 years old who had recovered from COVID-19. Sequencing was performed on PBMCs or T cells enriched from blood (not recorded which). The rearrangement joins TRBV27 to TRBJ1-3; tentative D call: TRBD1 (6 bases). The CDR3 is CASALGGLGNTIYF. In nucleotides, the CDR3 is TGTGCCAGCGCCCTCGGGGGGCTAGGAAACACCATATATTTT.